The clone carrying this T cell receptor beta chain was seen many times. Its target is unknown. This record comes from a study of T cells in Graves' hyperthyroidism and ophthalmopathy. Points from the study as a whole: Most clonotypes expanded in the thyroid (above 0.001) were also present in blood. A model built on 13 V-J features separated ophthalmopathy from stable hyperthyroidism.

Using RNA transcripts as the source, TCR beta CDR3 regions were amplified. The study used the HTBI primer set for a first-round RT-PCR of the TCR CDR3. Each CDR3 protein is one row after TCRdb ran MiXCR on the multiplex PCR reads. The table records some 440,000 distinct CDR3 sequences, 15% to 18% of them present only once. Newly diagnosed patients aged 18 to 65 had hyperthyroidism of under 2 months' duration. Trimming took off 1 base at V and 1 base at J, with 8 bases between the two ends. The CDR3 is made up of 14 amino acids. CDR1 and CDR2 from the germline V gene are SEHNR and FQNEAQ (reference sequence).

The J gene is TRBJ2-7, the V gene TRBV7-9; D remains unclear. The origin of this receptor is a woman aged 18-35 years with Graves' hyperthyroidism. The specimen sequenced was blood. CDR3 region: CASSLGVSSYEQYF. The CDR3 DNA follows: TGTGCCAGCAGCTTAGGAGTCAGTTCCTACGAGCAGTACTTC. Supplemented by reference TRBV7-9 and TRBJ2-7, the full variable domain reads DTGVSQNPRHKITKRGQNVTFRCDPISEHNRLYWYRQTLGQGPEFLTYFQNEAQLEKSRLLSDRFSAERPKGSFSTLEIQRTEQGDSAMYLCASSLGVSSYEQYFGPGTRLTVT.